One T cell receptor beta chain is described in this entry. Antigen specificity is unknown. Preparing the TCRbeta library involved the use of unique molecular identifiers. In TCRdb, the PCR reads were re-called with MiXCR into one record per CDR3 protein. The sample consists of about 440,000 distinct CDR3 sequences, 43% of them appearing once. The source of the sample is a study of T-cell reconstitution after alpha-beta-depleted transplantation in children. Looked up from germline, CDR1 is SGHAT and CDR2 is FQNNGV. This CDR3 is built from 14 residues. Deletions cut 2 bases from V and 7 bases from J, with 12 bases between. Study findings and constraints: Surviving recipient T cells and thymic progenitors produced the high day-60 TCRbeta diversity seen in some patients. Two months or so post-transplant, alpha-beta T cells reportedly derived from several hundred expanded graft clones. T-cell counts and diversity were attributed mostly to newly produced T cells one year after transplant.

The sample was PBMCs, taken before TCRalphabeta/CD19-depleted stem cell transplant. The rearrangement joins TRBV11-2 to TRBJ2-1, with D perhaps being TRBD1 or TRBD2 (5 bases each). This TCR was recovered from a girl aged 2 to 9 with aplastic anemia, due to receive a stem cell transplant. The CDR3 nucleotides read TGTGCCAGCAGCTTATGGGACGGGAATAATGAGCAGTTCTTC. As protein: CASSLWDGNNEQFF.